What follows are 5 T cell receptor beta chains derived from one specimen sequenced in a study of blood T cell repertoires in COVID-19 (dated by TCRdb to 2020 to 2022). Library method: the immunoSEQ multiplex PCR assay. The table was pulled from immuneACCESS by TCRdb, which kept in-frame rearrangements only. Such tables lose some clones; where checked, under half of the loss comes from unresolved V genes, and the rest has no known cause. The sample table records about 140,000 clones; about 80% of these occur just once. The top ten clones comprise approximately 3.6% of the sample. Sequenced material: peripheral blood. Every receptor here comes from a man in his fifties or sixties with acute or convalescent COVID-19.

The table lists this clone with a count of one. The chain recombines TRBV30 with TRBJ1-4; TRBD1 might be the D (6 bases). With 4 bases removed from V and 7 bases from J, the gap between germline ends came to 13 bases. This CDR3 has 13 residues. Germline loops: CDR1 GTSNPN, CDR2 SVGIG (reference sequence). In DNA form, the CDR3 reads TGTGCCTGGAAAACAGGGTTCGGTGAAAAACTGTTTTTT. It yields the protein CAWKTGFGEKLFF. The complete variable domain, with remaining parts taken from reference TRBV30 and TRBJ1-4, reads SQTIHQWPATLVQPVGSPLSLECTVEGTSNPNLYWYRQAAGRGLQLLFYSVGIGQISSEVPQNLSASRPQDRQFILSSKKLLLSDSGFYLCAWKTGFGEKLFFGSGTQLSVL.

In DNA form, the CDR3 reads TGTGCCAGCAGACGACAGGGAGCGAGCGACGAGCAGTACTTC. Protein product: CASRRQGASDEQYF. The chain uses TRBV6-5 and TRBJ2-7; 7 bases agree with TRBD1. J lost 5 bases, V lost 6 bases, and 10 bases had no gene match. CDR1 MNHEY and CDR2 SVGAGI come from the germline V gene. This CDR3 has 14 residues.

The rearrangement links TRBV4-2 to TRBJ2-7; TRBD2 agrees at 14 bases. Germline V gene sequence: CDR1 LGHNA, CDR2 YNFKEQ. CDR3 length equals 16 residues. V was pared by 3 bases and J by 9 bases, with 10 bases of the junction left unmatched. The CDR3 protein is CASSQFGLAGGGGQYF. The CDR3 DNA reads as TGTGCCAGCAGCCAGTTCGGACTAGCGGGAGGCGGTGGGCAGTACTTC.

The chain couples TRBV10-3 to TRBJ1-1, with D hard to call. In germline, CDR1 is ENHRY, CDR2 SYGVKD. Trimming took off 6 bases at V and 3 bases at J, with 8 bases between the two ends. This CDR3 is 12 amino acids long. The CDR3 nucleotides are TGTGCCATCAGAGGCCAGGACACTGAAGCTTTCTTT. Translated, it gives CAIRGQDTEAFF.

In DNA form, the CDR3 reads TGTGCCAGCAGTATCCGGGTCAATAGCAATCAGCCCCAGCATTTT. Translation: CASSIRVNSNQPQHF. The chain is built from TRBV6-5 and TRBJ1-5; no clear D. Trimming took 5 bases from V and 0 from J, leaving 11 bases between them. CDR3 length: 15 amino acids. Germline V CDR1 and CDR2: MNHEY, SVGAGI.